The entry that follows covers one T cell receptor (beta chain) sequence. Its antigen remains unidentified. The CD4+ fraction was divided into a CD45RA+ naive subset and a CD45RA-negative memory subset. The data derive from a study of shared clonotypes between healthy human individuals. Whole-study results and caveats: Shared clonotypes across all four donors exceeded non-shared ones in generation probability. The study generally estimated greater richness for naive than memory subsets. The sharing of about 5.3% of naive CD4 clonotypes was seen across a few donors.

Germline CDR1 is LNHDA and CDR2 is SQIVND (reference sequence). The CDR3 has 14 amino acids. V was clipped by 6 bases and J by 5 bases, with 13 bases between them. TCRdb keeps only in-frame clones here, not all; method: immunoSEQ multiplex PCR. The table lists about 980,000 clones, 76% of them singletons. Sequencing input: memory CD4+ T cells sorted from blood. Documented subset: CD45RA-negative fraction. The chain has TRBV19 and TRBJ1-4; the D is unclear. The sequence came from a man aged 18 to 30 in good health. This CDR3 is CASRNPGENEKLFF. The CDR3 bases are TGTGCCAGTAGAAACCCGGGCGAGAATGAAAAACTGTTTTTT.